A single TCR beta chain is shown here with its context. Its antigen is not identified. Sequencing was performed with immunoSEQ multiplex PCR; in TCRdb, only in-frame clones are kept and a portion is missing. This sample carries 190,000 or so clones, approximately 93% of them seen once, and the ten largest clones take less than 1.2%. Deletions cut 3 bases from V and 5 bases from J, with 11 bases between. CDR3 length: 14 residues. The germline V gene has CDR1 MDHEN and CDR2 SYDVKM. The data are from a study of T cell responses to AZD1222 COVID-19 vaccine. The study's findings and limits: Among vaccine-associated CD4 TCRs, coverage spanned spike, with dominance at 160-218 and 743-854. Only a handful of AZD1222 recipients, roughly six in all, had baseline seropositivity. White British people made up most donors, females outnumbered males, and clonal diversity was possibly underestimated.

The chain carries TRBV28 and TRBJ1-5; D unresolved. This clonotype was obtained from an adult who received the AZD1222 COVID-19 vaccine. Sequenced here: peripheral blood, sampled 28 days after the second AZD1222 dose. The CDR3 here is CASSFASVDQPQHF. The CDR3, as DNA: TGTGCCAGCAGTTTCGCGTCAGTCGATCAGCCCCAGCATTTT.